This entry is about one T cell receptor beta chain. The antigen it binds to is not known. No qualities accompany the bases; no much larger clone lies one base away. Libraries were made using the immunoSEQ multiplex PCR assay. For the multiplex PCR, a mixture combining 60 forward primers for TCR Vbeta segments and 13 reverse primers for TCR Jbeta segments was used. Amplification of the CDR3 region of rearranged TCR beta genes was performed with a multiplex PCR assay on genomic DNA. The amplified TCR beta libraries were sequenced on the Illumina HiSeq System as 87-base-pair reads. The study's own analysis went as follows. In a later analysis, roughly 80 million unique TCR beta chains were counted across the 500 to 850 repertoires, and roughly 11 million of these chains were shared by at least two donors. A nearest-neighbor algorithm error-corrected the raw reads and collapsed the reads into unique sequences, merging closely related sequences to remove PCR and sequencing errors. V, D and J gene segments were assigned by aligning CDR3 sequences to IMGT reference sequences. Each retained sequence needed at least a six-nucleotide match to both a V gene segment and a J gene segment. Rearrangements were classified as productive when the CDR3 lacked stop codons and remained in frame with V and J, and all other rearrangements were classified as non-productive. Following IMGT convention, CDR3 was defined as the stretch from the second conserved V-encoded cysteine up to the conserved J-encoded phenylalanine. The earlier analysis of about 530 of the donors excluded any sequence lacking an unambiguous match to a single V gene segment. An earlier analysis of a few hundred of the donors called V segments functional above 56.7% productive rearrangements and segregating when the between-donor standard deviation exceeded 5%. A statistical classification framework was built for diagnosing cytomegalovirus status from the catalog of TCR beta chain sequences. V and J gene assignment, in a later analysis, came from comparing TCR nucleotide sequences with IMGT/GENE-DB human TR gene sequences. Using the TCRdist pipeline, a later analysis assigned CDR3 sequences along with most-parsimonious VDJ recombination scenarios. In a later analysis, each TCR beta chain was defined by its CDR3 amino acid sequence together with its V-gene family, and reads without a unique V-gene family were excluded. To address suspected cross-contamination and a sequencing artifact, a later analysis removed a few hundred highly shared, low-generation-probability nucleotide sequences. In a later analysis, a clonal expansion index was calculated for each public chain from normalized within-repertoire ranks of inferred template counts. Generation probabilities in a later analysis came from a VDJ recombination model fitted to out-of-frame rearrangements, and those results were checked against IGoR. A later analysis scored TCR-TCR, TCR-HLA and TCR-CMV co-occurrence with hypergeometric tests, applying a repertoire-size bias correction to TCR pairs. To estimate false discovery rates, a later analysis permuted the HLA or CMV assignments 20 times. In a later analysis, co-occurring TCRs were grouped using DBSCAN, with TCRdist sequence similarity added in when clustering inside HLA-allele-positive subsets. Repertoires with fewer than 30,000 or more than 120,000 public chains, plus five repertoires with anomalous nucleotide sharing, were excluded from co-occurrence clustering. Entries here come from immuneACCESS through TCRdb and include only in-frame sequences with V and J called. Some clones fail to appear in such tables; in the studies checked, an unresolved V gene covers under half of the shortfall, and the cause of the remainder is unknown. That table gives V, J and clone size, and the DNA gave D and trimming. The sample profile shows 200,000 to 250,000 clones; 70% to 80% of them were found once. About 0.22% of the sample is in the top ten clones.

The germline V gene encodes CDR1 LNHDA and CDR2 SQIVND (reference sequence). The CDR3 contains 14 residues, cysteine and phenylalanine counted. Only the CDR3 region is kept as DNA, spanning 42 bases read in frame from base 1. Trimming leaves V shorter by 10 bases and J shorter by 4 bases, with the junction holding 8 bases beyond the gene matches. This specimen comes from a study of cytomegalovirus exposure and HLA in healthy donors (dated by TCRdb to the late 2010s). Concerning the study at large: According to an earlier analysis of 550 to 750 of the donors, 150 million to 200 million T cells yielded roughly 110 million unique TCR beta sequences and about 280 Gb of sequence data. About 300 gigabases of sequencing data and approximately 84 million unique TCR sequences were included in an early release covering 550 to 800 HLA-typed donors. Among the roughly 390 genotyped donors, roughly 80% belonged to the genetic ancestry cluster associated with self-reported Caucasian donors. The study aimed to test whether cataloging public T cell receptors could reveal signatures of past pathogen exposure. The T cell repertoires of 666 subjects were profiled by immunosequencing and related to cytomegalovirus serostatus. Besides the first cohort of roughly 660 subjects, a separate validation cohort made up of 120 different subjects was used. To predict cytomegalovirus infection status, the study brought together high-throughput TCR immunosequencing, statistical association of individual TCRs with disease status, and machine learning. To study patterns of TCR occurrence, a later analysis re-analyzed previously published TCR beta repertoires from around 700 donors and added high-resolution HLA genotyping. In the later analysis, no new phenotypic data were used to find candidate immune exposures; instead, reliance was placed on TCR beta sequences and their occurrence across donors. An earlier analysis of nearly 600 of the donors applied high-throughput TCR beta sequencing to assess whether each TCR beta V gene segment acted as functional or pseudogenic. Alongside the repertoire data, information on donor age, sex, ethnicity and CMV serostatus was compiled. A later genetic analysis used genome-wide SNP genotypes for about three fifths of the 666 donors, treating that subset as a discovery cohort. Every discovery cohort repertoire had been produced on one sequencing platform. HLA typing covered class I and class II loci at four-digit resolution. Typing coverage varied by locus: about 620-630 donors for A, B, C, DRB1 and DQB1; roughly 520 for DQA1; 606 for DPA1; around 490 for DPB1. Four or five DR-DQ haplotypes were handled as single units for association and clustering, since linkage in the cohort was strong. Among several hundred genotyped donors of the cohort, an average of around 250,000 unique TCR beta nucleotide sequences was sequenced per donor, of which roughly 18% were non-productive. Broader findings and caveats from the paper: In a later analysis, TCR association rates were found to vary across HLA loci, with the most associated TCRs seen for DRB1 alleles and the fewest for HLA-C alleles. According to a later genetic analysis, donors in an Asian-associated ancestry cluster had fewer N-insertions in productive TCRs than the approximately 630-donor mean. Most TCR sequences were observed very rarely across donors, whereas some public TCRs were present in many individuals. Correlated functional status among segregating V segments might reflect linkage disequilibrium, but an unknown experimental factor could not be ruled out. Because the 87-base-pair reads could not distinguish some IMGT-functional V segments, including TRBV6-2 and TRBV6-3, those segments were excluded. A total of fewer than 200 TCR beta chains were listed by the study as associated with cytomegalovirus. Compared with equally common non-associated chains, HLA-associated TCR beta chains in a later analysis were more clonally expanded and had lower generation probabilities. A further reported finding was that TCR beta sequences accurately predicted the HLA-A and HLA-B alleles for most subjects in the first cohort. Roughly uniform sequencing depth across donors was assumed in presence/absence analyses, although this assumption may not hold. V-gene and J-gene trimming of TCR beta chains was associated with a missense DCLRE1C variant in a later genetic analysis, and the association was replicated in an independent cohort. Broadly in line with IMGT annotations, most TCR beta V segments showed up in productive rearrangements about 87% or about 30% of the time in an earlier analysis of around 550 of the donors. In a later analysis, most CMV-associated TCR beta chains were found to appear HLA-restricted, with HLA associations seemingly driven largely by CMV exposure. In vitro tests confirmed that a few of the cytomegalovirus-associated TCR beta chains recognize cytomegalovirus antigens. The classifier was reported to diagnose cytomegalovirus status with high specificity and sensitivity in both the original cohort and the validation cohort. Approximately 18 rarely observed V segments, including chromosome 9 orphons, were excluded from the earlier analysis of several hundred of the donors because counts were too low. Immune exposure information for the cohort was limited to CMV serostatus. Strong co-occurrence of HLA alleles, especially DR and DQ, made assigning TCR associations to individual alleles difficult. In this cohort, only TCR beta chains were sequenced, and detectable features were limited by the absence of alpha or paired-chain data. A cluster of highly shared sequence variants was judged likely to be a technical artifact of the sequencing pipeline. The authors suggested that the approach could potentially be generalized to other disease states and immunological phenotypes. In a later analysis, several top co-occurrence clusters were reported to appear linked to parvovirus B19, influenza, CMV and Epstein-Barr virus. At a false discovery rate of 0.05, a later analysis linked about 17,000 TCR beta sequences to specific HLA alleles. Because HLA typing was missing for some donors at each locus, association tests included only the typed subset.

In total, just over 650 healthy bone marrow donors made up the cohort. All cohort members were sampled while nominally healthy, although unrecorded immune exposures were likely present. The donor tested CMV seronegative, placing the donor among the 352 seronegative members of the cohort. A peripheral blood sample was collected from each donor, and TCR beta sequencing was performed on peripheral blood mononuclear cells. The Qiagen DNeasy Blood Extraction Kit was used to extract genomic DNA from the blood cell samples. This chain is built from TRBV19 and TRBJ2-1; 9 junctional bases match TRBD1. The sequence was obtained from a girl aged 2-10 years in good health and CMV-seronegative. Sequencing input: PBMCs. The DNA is TGTGCCACAACGGTGGGACAGGGTTACAATGAGCAGTTCTTC. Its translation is CATTVGQGYNEQFF.